This T cell receptor beta chain was sequenced in a study of cytomegalovirus exposure and HLA in healthy donors (dated by TCRdb to 2017 to 2019). Background for the entire study: An earlier analysis of 587 of the donors reported about 250 Gb of sequence data and more than 90 million unique TCR beta sequences from some 180 million T cells. Around 320 gigabases of sequencing data and approximately 84 million unique TCR sequences were included in an early release covering over 600 HLA-typed donors. Of the 300 to 500 genotyped donors, less than 90% were placed in the genetic ancestry cluster associated with self-reported Caucasian donors. The study aimed to test whether signatures of past pathogen exposure could be identified by cataloging public T cell receptors. The study profiled the T cell repertoires of hundreds of subjects by immunosequencing and related them to cytomegalovirus serostatus. A separate validation cohort of approximately 120 different subjects was used in addition to the 666-subject first cohort. To predict cytomegalovirus infection status, the study combined high-throughput TCR immunosequencing, statistical association of individual TCRs with disease status, and machine learning. To study patterns of TCR occurrence, a later analysis re-analyzed previously published TCR beta repertoires from 666 donors and added high-resolution HLA genotyping. In the later analysis, no new phenotypic data were used to find candidate immune exposures; instead, reliance was placed on TCR beta sequences and their occurrence across donors. In an earlier analysis of around 540 of the donors, high-throughput TCR beta sequencing was used to judge whether each TCR beta V gene segment behaved as functional or pseudogenic. Donor age, sex, ethnicity and CMV serostatus were compiled together with the repertoire data. In a later genetic analysis, genome-wide SNP genotypes for about 65% of the roughly 700 donors were used, and that subset was treated as a discovery cohort. All discovery cohort repertoires had been generated on a single sequencing platform. HLA typing covered class I and class II loci at four-digit resolution. The number of donors typed differed by locus, with roughly 629-640 for A, B, C, DRB1 and DQB1, roughly 520 for DQA1, 600 to 610 for DPA1, and around 430 for DPB1. Because of strong linkage in the cohort, five DR-DQ haplotypes were treated as single units for association and clustering. Across under 500 genotyped donors of the cohort, an average of about 200,000 unique TCR beta nucleotide sequences per donor were sequenced, and roughly 18% of those sequences were non-productive.

In total, roughly 670 healthy bone marrow donors made up the cohort. Cohort members were all nominally healthy when sampled, although unrecorded immune exposures were likely present. The donor tested CMV seronegative, placing the donor among the 350 or so seronegative members of the cohort. Every donor gave a peripheral blood sample, and the peripheral blood mononuclear cells from that sample were used for TCR beta sequencing. Genomic DNA extraction from the blood cell samples was performed with the Qiagen DNeasy Blood Extraction Kit. General conclusions and limits of the study: The cohort was sequenced for TCR beta chains only, and without alpha or paired-chain data the features that could be detected were limited. In vitro tests confirmed that three of the cytomegalovirus-associated TCR beta chains recognize cytomegalovirus antigens. Because some donors lacked HLA typing at each locus, the association tests relied only on the typed subset. The authors suggested that the approach could potentially be generalized to other disease states and immunological phenotypes. A later genetic analysis reported fewer N-insertions in productive TCRs among donors in an Asian-associated ancestry cluster than the roughly 720-donor mean. Linkage disequilibrium might explain the correlated functional status among segregating V segments, but an unknown experimental factor could not be ruled out. An association between a missense DCLRE1C variant and V-gene and J-gene trimming of TCR beta chains was found in a later genetic analysis and replicated in an independent cohort. According to a later analysis, parvovirus B19, influenza, CMV and Epstein-Barr virus appeared linked to several top co-occurrence clusters. Sequencing depth was assumed to be roughly uniform across donors in the presence/absence analyses, though that assumption may not hold. Strong co-occurrence of HLA alleles, especially DR and DQ, made assigning TCR associations to individual alleles difficult. The study gave a list of about 160 TCR beta chains associated with cytomegalovirus. Some IMGT-functional V segments, including TRBV6-2 and TRBV6-3, could not be distinguished by the 87-base-pair reads and were therefore excluded. Because counts were too low, about 17 rarely observed V segments, including chromosome 9 orphons, were excluded from the earlier analysis of several hundred of the donors. A later analysis found that TCR association rates varied across HLA loci, with DRB1 alleles showing the most associated TCRs and HLA-C alleles the fewest. According to a later analysis, most CMV-associated TCR beta chains appeared to be HLA-restricted, and the HLA associations seemed to be driven largely by CMV exposure. A further reported finding was that TCR beta sequences accurately predicted the HLA-A and HLA-B alleles for most subjects in the first cohort. In both the original and validation cohorts, the classifier was reported to diagnose cytomegalovirus status with high specificity and sensitivity. In a later analysis, HLA-associated TCR beta chains showed more clonal expansion and lower generation probabilities than non-associated chains that were equally common. Immune exposure information for the cohort was limited to CMV serostatus. A later analysis associated 17,000 or so TCR beta sequences with specific HLA alleles at a false discovery rate of 0.05. In an earlier analysis of fewer than 750 of the donors, most TCR beta V segments were observed in productive rearrangements about 87% or about 30% of the time, broadly matching IMGT annotations. Most TCR sequences were observed very rarely across donors, whereas some public TCRs were present in many individuals. The sequencing pipeline was judged likely to have produced a cluster of highly shared sequence variants as a technical artifact.

Library preparation was by the immunoSEQ multiplex PCR assay. For the multiplex PCR, a mixture combining 60 forward primers for TCR Vbeta segments and 13 reverse primers for TCR Jbeta segments was used. The CDR3 region of rearranged TCR beta genes was amplified from genomic DNA by a multiplex PCR assay. On the Illumina HiSeq System, the amplified TCR beta libraries were sequenced as 87-base-pair reads. In the authors' own workflow: In a later analysis, some 80 million unique TCR beta chains were counted across the roughly 610 repertoires, and roughly 11 million of these chains were shared by at least two donors. Raw reads were error-corrected and collapsed into unique sequences by a nearest-neighbor algorithm in which closely related sequences were merged to remove PCR and sequencing errors. CDR3 sequences were aligned to IMGT reference sequences to assign V, D and J gene segments. Each retained sequence needed at least a six-nucleotide match to both a V gene segment and a J gene segment. A rearrangement counted as productive if the CDR3 had no stop codons and remained in frame with V and J, and every other rearrangement counted as non-productive. Following IMGT convention, CDR3 was defined as the stretch from the second conserved V-encoded cysteine up to the conserved J-encoded phenylalanine. Sequences without an unambiguous match to a single V gene segment were excluded from the earlier analysis of approximately 560 of the donors. In an earlier analysis of a few hundred of the donors, a V segment was called functional when productive rearrangements were above 56.7%, and segregating when the standard deviation between donors exceeded 5%. To diagnose cytomegalovirus status from the catalog of TCR beta chain sequences, a statistical classification framework was built. V and J gene assignment, in a later analysis, came from comparing TCR nucleotide sequences with IMGT/GENE-DB human TR gene sequences. Using the TCRdist pipeline, a later analysis assigned CDR3 sequences along with most-parsimonious VDJ recombination scenarios. In a later analysis, each TCR beta chain was defined by its CDR3 amino acid sequence together with its V-gene family, and reads without a unique V-gene family were excluded. A later analysis removed 500 to 600 highly shared, low-generation-probability nucleotide sequences to deal with suspected cross-contamination and a sequencing artifact. In a later analysis, a clonal expansion index was calculated for each public chain from normalized within-repertoire ranks of inferred template counts. Generation probabilities in a later analysis came from a VDJ recombination model fitted to out-of-frame rearrangements, and those results were checked against IGoR. In a later analysis, TCR-TCR, TCR-HLA and TCR-CMV co-occurrence was scored with hypergeometric tests, and a repertoire-size bias correction was applied to TCR pairs. In a later analysis, false discovery rates were estimated by permuting HLA or CMV assignments 20 times. In a later analysis, co-occurring TCRs were grouped using DBSCAN, and TCRdist sequence similarity was added for clustering within HLA-allele-positive subsets. Co-occurrence clustering excluded repertoires with fewer than 30,000 or more than 120,000 public chains, plus five with anomalous nucleotide sharing. Not all clones reach the TCRdb copy of this immuneACCESS table, which keeps in-frame sequences only. Checked studies attribute under half of the gap to unresolved V genes and leave the rest unexplained. That table supplies the V and J calls and clone size; D and trimming were determined from the DNA. The sample's table lists a count of approximately 80,000 clones. About 1.1% of the sample rests with the top ten.

Note on this clone: No cognate antigen has been identified for it. The junction differs from germline at one of its ends, possibly a read error.

Measured from the cysteine to the phenylalanine, the CDR3 is 12 residues long. Here the CDR3 DNA is all that survives: 36 bases in frame from base 1. Reading the germline V gene (reference sequence) gives CDR1 GTSNPN and CDR2 SVGIG. This TCR derives from a woman in her thirties in good health and CMV-seronegative. The chain is assembled from TRBV30 and TRBJ2-5, with 8 bases matching TRBD2. Sequenced: PBMCs. DNA sequence: TGTGCCTGGAGATCCGAGCGGGAGAACCAGTACTTC. The resulting protein is CAWRSERENQYF.